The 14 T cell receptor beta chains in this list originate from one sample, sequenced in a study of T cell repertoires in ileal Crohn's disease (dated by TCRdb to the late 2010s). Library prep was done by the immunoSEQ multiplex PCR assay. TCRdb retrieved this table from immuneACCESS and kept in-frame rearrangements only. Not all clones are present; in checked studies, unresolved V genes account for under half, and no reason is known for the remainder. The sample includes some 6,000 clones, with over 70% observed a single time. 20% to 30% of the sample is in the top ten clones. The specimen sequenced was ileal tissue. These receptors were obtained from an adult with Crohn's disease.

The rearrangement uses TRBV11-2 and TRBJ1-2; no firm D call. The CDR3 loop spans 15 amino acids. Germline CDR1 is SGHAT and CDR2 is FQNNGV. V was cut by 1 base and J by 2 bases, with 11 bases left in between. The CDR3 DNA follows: TGTGCCAGCAGCTTAGGTCCGGGAAAAAACTATGGCTACACCTTC. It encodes CASSLGPGKNYGYTF.

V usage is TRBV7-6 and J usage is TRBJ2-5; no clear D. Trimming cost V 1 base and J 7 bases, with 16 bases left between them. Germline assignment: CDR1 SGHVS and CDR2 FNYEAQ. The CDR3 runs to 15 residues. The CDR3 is CASSLVVEVPGTQYF. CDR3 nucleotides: TGTGCCAGCAGCTTAGTTGTAGAAGTACCGGGGACCCAGTACTTC.

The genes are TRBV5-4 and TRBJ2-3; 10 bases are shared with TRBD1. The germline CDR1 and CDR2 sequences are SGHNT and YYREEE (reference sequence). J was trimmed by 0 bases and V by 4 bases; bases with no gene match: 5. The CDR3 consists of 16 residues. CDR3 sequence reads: CASSPGQGISTDTQYF. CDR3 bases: TGTGCCAGCAGCCCGGGACAGGGGATTAGCACAGATACGCAGTATTTT. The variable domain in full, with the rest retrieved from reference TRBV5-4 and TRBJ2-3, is ETGVTQSPTHLIKTRGQQVTLRCSSQSGHNTVSWYQQALGQGPQFIFQYYREEENGRGNFPPRFSGLQFPNYSSELNVNALELDDSALYLCASSPGQGISTDTQYFGPGTRLTVL.

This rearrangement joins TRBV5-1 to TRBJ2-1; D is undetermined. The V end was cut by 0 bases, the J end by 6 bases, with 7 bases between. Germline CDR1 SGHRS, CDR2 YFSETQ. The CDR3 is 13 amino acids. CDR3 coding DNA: TGCGCCAGCAGCTTGGGGCGGCCCAATGAGCAGTTCTTC. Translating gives CASSLGRPNEQFF.

In DNA, the CDR3 is TGTGCCAGCAGTTTACGACTAGCGGGGGAGGGGACGCAGTATTTT. This translates into CASSLRLAGEGTQYF. This rearrangement joins TRBV7-6 to TRBJ2-3, with 12 bases fitting TRBD2. The V gene's germline CDR1 is SGHVS and CDR2 FNYEAQ. This CDR3 is built from 15 residues. The J segment lost 9 bases and the V segment lost 6 bases, leaving 10 bases of the junction unmatched.

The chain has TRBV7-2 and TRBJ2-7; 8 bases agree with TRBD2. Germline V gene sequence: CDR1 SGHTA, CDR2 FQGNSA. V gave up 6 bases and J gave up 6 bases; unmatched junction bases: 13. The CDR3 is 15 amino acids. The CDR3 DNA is TGTGCCAGCAGGGATAATAGCGGGACGACGGGCGAGCAGTACTTC. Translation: CASRDNSGTTGEQYF.

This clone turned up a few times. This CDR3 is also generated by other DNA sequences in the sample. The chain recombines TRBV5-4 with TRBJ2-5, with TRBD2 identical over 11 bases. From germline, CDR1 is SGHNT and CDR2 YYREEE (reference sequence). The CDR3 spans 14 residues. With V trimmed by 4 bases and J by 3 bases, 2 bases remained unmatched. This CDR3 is CASSRGLAEETQYF. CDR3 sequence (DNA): TGTGCCAGCAGCAGGGGACTAGCGGAAGAGACCCAGTACTTC.

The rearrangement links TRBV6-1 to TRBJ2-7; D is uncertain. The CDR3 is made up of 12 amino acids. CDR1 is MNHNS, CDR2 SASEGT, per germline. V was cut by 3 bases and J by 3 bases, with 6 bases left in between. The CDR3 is CASSDRFYEQYF. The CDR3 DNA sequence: TGTGCCAGCAGTGATCGTTTCTACGAGCAGTACTTC.

The CDR3 nucleotides are TGTGCCAGCAGCCAAGGGGCCCACTACGAGCAGTACTTC. Protein sequence: CASSQGAHYEQYF. The V and J genes are TRBV14 and TRBJ2-7, with D unclear. The CDR3 runs 13 residues. V lost 1 base to trimming and J lost 3 bases, with 7 bases between them. Per the germline V gene, CDR1 is SGHDN and CDR2 is FVKESK.

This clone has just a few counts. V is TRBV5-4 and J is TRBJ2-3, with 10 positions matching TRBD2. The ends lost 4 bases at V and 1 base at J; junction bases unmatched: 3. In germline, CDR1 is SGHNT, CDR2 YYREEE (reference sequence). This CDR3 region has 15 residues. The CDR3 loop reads CASSAGTSGTDTQYF. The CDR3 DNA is TGTGCCAGCAGCGCGGGGACTAGCGGCACAGATACGCAGTATTTT.

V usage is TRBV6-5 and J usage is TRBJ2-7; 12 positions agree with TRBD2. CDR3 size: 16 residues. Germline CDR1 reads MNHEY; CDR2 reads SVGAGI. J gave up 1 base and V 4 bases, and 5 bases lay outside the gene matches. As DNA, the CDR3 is TGTGCCAGCAGTTCGCTAGCGGGAGGGAGGTCCTACGAGCAGTACTTC. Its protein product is CASSSLAGGRSYEQYF.

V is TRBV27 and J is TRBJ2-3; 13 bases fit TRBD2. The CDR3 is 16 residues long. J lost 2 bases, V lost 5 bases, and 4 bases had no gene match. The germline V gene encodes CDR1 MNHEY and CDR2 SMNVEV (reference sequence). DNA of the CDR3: TGTGCCAGCAGTATACTAGCGGGGGGGAACACAGATACGCAGTATTTT. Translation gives CASSILAGGNTDTQYF.

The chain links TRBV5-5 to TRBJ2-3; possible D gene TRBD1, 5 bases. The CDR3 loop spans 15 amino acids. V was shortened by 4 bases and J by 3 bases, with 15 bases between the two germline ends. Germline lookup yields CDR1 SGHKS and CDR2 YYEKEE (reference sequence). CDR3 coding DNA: TGTGCCAGCAGCGTGACAGTCCGGATAACAGATACGCAGTATTTT. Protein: CASSVTVRITDTQYF.

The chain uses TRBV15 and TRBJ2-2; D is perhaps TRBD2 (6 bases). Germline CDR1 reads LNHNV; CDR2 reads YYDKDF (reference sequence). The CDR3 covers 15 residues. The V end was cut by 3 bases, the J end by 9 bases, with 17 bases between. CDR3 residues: CATSSGGNIIRELFF. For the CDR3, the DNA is TGTGCCACCAGCAGTGGAGGGAACATCATCAGGGAGCTGTTTTTT.